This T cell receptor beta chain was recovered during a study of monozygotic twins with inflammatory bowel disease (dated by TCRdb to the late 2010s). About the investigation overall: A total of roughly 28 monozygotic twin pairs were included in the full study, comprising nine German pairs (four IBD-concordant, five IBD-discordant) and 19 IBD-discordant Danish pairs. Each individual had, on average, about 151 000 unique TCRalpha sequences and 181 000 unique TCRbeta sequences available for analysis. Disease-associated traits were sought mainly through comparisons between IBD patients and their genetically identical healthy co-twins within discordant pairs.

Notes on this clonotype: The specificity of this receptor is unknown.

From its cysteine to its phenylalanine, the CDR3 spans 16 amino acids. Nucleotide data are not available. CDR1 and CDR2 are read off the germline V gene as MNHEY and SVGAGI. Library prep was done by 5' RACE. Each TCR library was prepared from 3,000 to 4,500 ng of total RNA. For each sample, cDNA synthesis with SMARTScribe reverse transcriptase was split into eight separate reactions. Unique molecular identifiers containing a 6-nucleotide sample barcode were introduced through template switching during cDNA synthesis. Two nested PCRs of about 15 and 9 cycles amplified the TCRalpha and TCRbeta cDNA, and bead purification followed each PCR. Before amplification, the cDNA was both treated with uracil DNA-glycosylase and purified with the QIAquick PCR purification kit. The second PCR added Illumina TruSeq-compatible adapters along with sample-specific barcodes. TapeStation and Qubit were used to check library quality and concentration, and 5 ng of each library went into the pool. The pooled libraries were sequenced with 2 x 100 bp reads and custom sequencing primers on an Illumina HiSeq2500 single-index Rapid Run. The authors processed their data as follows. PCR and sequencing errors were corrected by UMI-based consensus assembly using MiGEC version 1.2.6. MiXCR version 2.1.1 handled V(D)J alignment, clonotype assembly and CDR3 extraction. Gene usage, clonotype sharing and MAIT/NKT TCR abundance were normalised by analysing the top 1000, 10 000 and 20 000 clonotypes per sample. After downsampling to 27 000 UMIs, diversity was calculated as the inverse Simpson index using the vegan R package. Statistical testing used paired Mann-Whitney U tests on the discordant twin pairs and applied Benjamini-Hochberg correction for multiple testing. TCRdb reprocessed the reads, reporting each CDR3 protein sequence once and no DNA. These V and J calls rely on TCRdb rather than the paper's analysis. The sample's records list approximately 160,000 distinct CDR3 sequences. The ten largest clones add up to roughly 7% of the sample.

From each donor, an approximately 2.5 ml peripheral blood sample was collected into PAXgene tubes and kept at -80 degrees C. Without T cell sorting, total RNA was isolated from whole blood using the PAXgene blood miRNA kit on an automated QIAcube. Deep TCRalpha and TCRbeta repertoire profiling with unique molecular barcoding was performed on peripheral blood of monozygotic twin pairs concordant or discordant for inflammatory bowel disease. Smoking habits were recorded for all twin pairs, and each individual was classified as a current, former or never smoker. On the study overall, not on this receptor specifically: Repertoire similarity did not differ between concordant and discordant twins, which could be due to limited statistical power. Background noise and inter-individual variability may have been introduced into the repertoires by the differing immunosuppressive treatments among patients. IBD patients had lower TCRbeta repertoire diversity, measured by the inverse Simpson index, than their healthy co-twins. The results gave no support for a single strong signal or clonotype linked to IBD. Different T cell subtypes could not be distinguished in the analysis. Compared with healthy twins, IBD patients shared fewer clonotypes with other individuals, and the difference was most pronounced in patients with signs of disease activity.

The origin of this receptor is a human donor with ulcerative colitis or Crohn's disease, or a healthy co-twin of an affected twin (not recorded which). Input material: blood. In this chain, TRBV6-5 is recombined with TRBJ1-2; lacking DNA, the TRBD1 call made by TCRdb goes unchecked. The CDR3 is CASSYSGQGFYYGYTF.